This is a list of T cell receptor beta chains from one sample in a study of OX40 agonist ivuxolimab in advanced cancers. Clones were read by immunoSEQ multiplex PCR, and TCRdb kept only the in-frame ones, dropping some. The repertoire holds about 35,000 clones, with under 85% as singletons. The specimen comprised CD4+ or CD8+ T cells sorted from blood, sampled in a trial of the OX40 agonist ivuxolimab. The receptor set was obtained from an adult with an advanced solid tumor such as melanoma, head and neck, liver or kidney cancer. Both conserved end residues are part of each CDR3. D genes are given only for firm matches. Size is stated for part of the rows, as once, few or many counts, or as a class when the clone is expanded.

>few|TRBD2|TRBJ2-7|TRBV12-5
TGTGCTAGTGCCTTTAGCGGGATCACCTACGAGCAGTACTTC
CASAFSGITYEQYF
>-|-|TRBJ2-3|TRBV5-6
TGTGCCAGCAGCTCCTCTCGGACACTTAGCACAGATACGCAGTATTTT
CASSSSRTLSTDTQYF
>-|-|TRBJ1-4|TRBV30
TGTGCCTGGAGTGGACACGGGGGAGAAAAACTGTTTTTT
CAWSGHGGEKLFF
>once|-|TRBJ1-1|TRBV10-3
TGTGCCATCAGTGAAAAGCAGGGCTACACTGAAGCTTTCTTT
CAISEKQGYTEAFF
>-|-|TRBJ2-1|TRBV30
TGTGCCTGGTGCTTGCTCCCTGGAGCGGAGCAGTTCTTC
CAWCLLPGAEQFF
>-|-|TRBJ1-1|TRBV6-1
TGTGCCAGCTTCTCATGGGGGCAGAACACTGAAGCTTTCTTT
CASFSWGQNTEAFF
>-|-|TRBJ2-2|TRBV7-3
TGTGCCAGCAGCTTAACGGGTACCGGGGAGCTGTTTTTT
CASSLTGTGELFF
>-|-|TRBJ1-4|TRBV18
TGTGCCAGCTCACCAGGGTTGACTGAAAAACTGTTTTTT
CASSPGLTEKLFF
>few|TRBD1|TRBJ1-3|TRBV28
TGTGCCAGCAGTCTCGGGGCCACAGGGGAAGGCGGAAACACCATATATTTT
CASSLGATGEGGNTIYF
>-|-|TRBJ2-7|TRBV28
TGTGCCAGCAGTTTATCCGATCCGTTCTACGAGCAGTACTTC
CASSLSDPFYEQYF
>-|-|TRBJ1-4|TRBV6-1
TGTGCCAGCAGTGAAGGGGTATCGTATGAAAAACTGTTTTTT
CASSEGVSYEKLFF
>-|-|TRBJ2-3|TRBV19
TGTGCCAGTAGTAGACAGAGCACAGATACGCAGTATTTT
CASSRQSTDTQYF
>-|-|TRBJ2-3|TRBV28
TGTGCCAGCAGTTTACCAGGAACTAAGCAGTATTTT
CASSLPGTKQYF
>-|-|TRBJ2-3|TRBV7-9
TGTGCCAGCAGCCCAGGAGGCGGCCGTGGCACAGATACGCAGTATTTT
CASSPGGGRGTDTQYF
>-|TRBD2|TRBJ2-3|TRBV5-1
TGCGCCAGCAGCCCAGGGACTAGCGGGGAGGATACGCAGTATTTT
CASSPGTSGEDTQYF
>-|-|TRBJ2-5|TRBV5-1
TGCGCCAGCAGCAAAGCAGTTCAAGAGACCCAGTACTTC
CASSKAVQETQYF
>once|-|TRBJ2-5|TRBV2
TGTGCCAGCAGTGAAGAAGGTGGTGCGAAGGGGACCCAGTACTTC
CASSEEGGAKGTQYF
>few|-|TRBJ2-1|TRBV11-2
TGTGCCAGCAGCTTAGTAAGGGGGACCTACAATGAGCAGTTCTTC
CASSLVRGTYNEQFF
>few|-|TRBJ2-7|TRBV2
TGTGCCAGCAGTTGGGACGACTACGAGCAGTACTTC
CASSWDDYEQYF
>-|-|TRBJ2-7|TRBV7-8
TGTGCCAGCAGCTTACCACCCTCCGAGCAGTACTTC
CASSLPPSEQYF
>-|-|TRBJ2-3|TRBV5-1
TGCGCCAGCAGCTTGGTTAGAGATACGCAGTATTTT
CASSLVRDTQYF
>-|TRBD1|TRBJ1-5|TRBV19
TGTGCCAGTAAAGGGAGGGGACAGAGCAATCAGCCCCAGCATTTT
CASKGRGQSNQPQHF
>-|-|TRBJ1-6|TRBV7-9
TGTGCCAGCAGCTTAGGGTACGACAGGACCCCCCTCCACTTT
CASSLGYDRTPLHF
>-|-|TRBJ2-7|TRBV12-5
TGTGCTAGTGGTTCTGGCTACGAGCAGTACTTC
CASGSGYEQYF
>once|TRBD1|TRBJ1-1|TRBV6-6
TGTGCCAGCGGCGGGGACAGGTTGAACACTGAAGCTTTCTTT
CASGGDRLNTEAFF
>-|-|TRBJ2-4|TRBV5-4
TGTGCCAGCAGCTTAGAGGGAAACATTCAGTACTTC
CASSLEGNIQYF
>-|-|TRBJ1-5|TRBV5-1
TGCGCCAGCAGGGGGAACCCCTATAGCAATCAGCCCCAGCATTTT
CASRGNPYSNQPQHF
>-|TRBD2|TRBJ2-7|TRBV2
TGTGCCACCTTAGCGGGGGTTATCTCCTACGAGCAGTACTTC
CATLAGVISYEQYF
>-|TRBD1|TRBJ1-6|TRBV7-9
TGTGCCAGCAGCTTAGGAGGGGGCGTCAATTCACCCCTCCACTTT
CASSLGGGVNSPLHF
>-|-|TRBJ2-1|TRBV11-3
TGTGCCAGCAGCCCTATGGCTAGCGTGGGATACAATGAGCAGTTCTTC
CASSPMASVGYNEQFF
>-|-|TRBJ2-5|TRBV30
TGTGCCTGGAGTGTGCAACAGCAAGAGACCCAGTACTTC
CAWSVQQQETQYF
>-|-|TRBJ1-2|TRBV5-8
TGTGCCAGCAGCTTTAATGGCTACACCTTC
CASSFNGYTF
>few|-|TRBJ2-7|TRBV2
TGTGCCAGCAGTGGCCGATACGAGCAGTACTTC
CASSGRYEQYF
>-|-|TRBJ2-1|TRBV30
TGTGCCTGGAGTGTCCTGACTGAAATCTCCTACAATGAGCAGTTCTTC
CAWSVLTEISYNEQFF
>-|-|TRBJ2-7|TRBV28
TGTGCCAGCAGTTTTGGGCTTCCTGGCGAGCAGTACTTC
CASSFGLPGEQYF
>-|TRBD2|TRBJ2-1|TRBV2
TGTGCCAGCAGAGAGAAACCGGGACTAGCGTCCAATGAGCAGTTCTTC
CASREKPGLASNEQFF